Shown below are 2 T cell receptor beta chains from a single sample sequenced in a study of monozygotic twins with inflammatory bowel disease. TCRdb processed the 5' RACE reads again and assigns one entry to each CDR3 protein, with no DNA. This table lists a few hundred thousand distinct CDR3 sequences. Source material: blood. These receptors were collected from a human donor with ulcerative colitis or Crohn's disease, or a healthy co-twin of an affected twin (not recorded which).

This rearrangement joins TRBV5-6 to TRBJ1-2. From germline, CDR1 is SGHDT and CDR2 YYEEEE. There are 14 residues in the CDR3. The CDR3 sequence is CASSSPTYFYGYTF.

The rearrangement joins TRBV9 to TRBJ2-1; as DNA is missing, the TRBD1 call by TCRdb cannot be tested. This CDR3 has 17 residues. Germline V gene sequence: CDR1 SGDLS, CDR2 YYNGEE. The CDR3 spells CASSALGAGAPSDEQFF.